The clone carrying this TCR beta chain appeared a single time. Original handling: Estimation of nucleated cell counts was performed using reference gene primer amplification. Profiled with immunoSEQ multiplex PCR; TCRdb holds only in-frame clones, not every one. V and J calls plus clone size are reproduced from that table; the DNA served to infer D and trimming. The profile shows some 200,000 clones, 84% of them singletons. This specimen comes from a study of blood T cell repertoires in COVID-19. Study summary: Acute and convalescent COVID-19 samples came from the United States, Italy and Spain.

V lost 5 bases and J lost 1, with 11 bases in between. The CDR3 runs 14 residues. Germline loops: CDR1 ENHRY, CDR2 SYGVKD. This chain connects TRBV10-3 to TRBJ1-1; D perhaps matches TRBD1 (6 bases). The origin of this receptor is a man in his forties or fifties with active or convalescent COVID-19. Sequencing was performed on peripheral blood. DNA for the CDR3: TGTGCCATCAGTCCCACGACAGGGAACACTGAAGCTTTCTTT. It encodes CAISPTTGNTEAFF.